One and the same sample provided the 12 T cell receptor beta chains below, sequenced in a study of T-cell reconstitution after alpha-beta-depleted transplantation in children. Unique molecular identifiers were incorporated during preparation of the TCRbeta library. TCRdb used MiXCR to reprocess the PCR reads, holding one entry per CDR3 protein. The sample has about 120,000 distinct CDR3 sequences, roughly 24% seen once; the top ten hold roughly a tenth. Sequences were derived from PBMCs, mostly from graft donor cells, sampled 180 days after TCRalphabeta/CD19-depleted stem cell transplant. These receptors were taken from a male patient aged 2 to 10 who had a stem cell transplant for chronic granulomatous disease, so the T cells may come from the graft donor.

This clonotype was observed a handful of times. The gene calls are TRBV28 and TRBJ2-1; D possibly corresponds to TRBD1 (5 bases). The CDR3 is 13 amino acids. Germline lookup yields CDR1 MDHEN and CDR2 SYDVKM. Trimming stripped 7 bases from V and 2 bases from J, with 9 bases between. In DNA form, the CDR3 reads TGTGCCAGCAAGGGGATGCCCTACAATGAGCAGTTCTTC. Its protein is CASKGMPYNEQFF.

DNA for the CDR3: TGTGCCAGCAGTTGGACTAGCGGCCAAGAGACCCAGTACTTC. Translated: CASSWTSGQETQYF. The chain links TRBV12-3 or TRBV12-4 to TRBJ2-5, with 10 bases aligning to TRBD2. Trimming took 4 bases from V and 1 from J; bases not matched to a gene: 0. CDR3 length equals 14 residues.

This clonotype has ten or more counts. V usage is TRBV7-9 and J usage is TRBJ2-1; the match to TRBD2 covers 8 bases. This CDR3 is 16 amino acids long. CDR1 is SEHNR and CDR2 is FQNEAQ in the germline V gene (reference sequence). J gave up 5 bases and V 2 bases, and 8 bases lay outside the gene matches. The CDR3 here is CASSLMGLGTNNEQFF. DNA of the CDR3: TGTGCCAGCAGCTTAATGGGACTAGGAACCAACAATGAGCAGTTCTTC.

This clonotype was seen ten or more times. V gene TRBV20-1 combines with J gene TRBJ1-1; D is possibly TRBD1 (6 bases). Trimming pared 5 bases from V and 4 bases from J, leaving 8 bases between. The CDR3 length is 11 residues. Looked up from germline, CDR1 is DFQATT and CDR2 is SNEGSKA (reference sequence). This CDR3 reads CSAGQRTEAFF. The CDR3 DNA sequence: TGCAGTGCTGGACAGCGCACTGAAGCTTTCTTT.

The chain combines TRBV5-1 with TRBJ2-3; 10 nucleotides match TRBD1. The V segment lost 4 bases and the J segment 4 bases; nucleotides outside the gene matches: 3. CDR1 SGHRS and CDR2 YFSETQ come from the germline V gene. The CDR3 spans 14 residues. The CDR3 region has the DNA TGCGCCAGCAGCCCGGGACAGGGGCCAGATACGCAGTATTTT. Translating gives CASSPGQGPDTQYF.

This clonotype was detected ten times or more. J is TRBJ2-1 and V is TRBV5-5, with 7 nucleotides matching TRBD1. CDR1 and CDR2 (germline): SGHKS, YYEKEE (reference sequence). Trimming took 0 bases from V and 4 from J; bases not matched to a gene: 10. The CDR3 extends over 17 amino acids. The DNA for the CDR3 is TGTGCCAGCAGCTTGGCTTCTGACAGGGCTCTATACAATGAGCAGTTCTTC. Translating gives CASSLASDRALYNEQFF. The full variable domain, rest sourced from reference TRBV5-5 and TRBJ2-1, is DAGVTQSPTHLIKTRGQQVTLRCSPISGHKSVSWYQQVLGQGPQFIFQYYEKEERGRGNFPDRFSARQFPNYSSELNVNALLLGDSALYLCASSLASDRALYNEQFFGPGTRLTVL.

This clonotype has more than one count but fewer than ten. CDR3 residues: CATGGGTGGQPQHF. In DNA, the CDR3 is TGTGCCACGGGCGGAGGGACAGGGGGTCAGCCCCAGCATTTT. The genes are TRBV10-3 and TRBJ1-5, with 11 bases lining up with TRBD1. The germline V gene encodes CDR1 ENHRY and CDR2 SYGVKD. The CDR3 consists of 14 residues. After removal of 10 bases from V and 6 bases from J, the junction contained 8 bases not matched to a gene.

The genes are TRBV15 and TRBJ2-7, with D uncertain. CDR3 length: 14 residues. V shed 1 base and J shed 7 bases, with 14 bases lying between them. From germline, CDR1 is LNHNV and CDR2 YYDKDF (reference sequence). This CDR3 is CATSRGPIQREQYF. CDR3 coding DNA: TGTGCCACCAGCAGAGGACCTATTCAGAGGGAGCAGTACTTC.

This clonotype has a handful of counts. The chain is built from TRBV4-2 and TRBJ2-3, with D possibly matching TRBD1 (5 bases). This CDR3 has 16 residues. Between the trimmed V and J ends, which lost 0 bases and 2 bases, there was a span of 12 bases. Germline values: CDR1 LGHNA, CDR2 YNFKEQ. CDR3 region: CASSQEGQLATDTQYF. DNA of the CDR3: TGTGCCAGCAGCCAAGAGGGGCAGCTTGCCACAGATACGCAGTATTTT.

This clonotype was found many times. The chain has TRBV4-3 and TRBJ2-1, with D possibly matching TRBD2 (6 bases). CDR3 length: 16 residues. The V gene lost 0 bases and the J gene lost 4 bases, with 13 bases spanning the gap. Germline CDR1 LGHNA, CDR2 YSLEER. The CDR3: CASSQDGGSGYNEQFF. CDR3 nucleotide sequence: TGCGCCAGCAGCCAAGATGGGGGTAGCGGTTACAATGAGCAGTTCTTC.

This clonotype showed up just a few times. The V call is TRBV7-3, the J call TRBJ2-1; 7 bases line up with TRBD2. The length of the CDR3 is 14 residues. V lost 3 bases to trimming and J lost 8 bases; unmatched junction nucleotides: 7. Germline CDR1 and CDR2: SGHTA and FQGTGA. The CDR3 nucleotides read TGTGCCAGCAGCTTGGCGGGGGTATACGATGAGCAGTTCTTC. Residues: CASSLAGVYDEQFF.

For the CDR3, the DNA is TGCGCCAGCAGCTTGGCGGCGGGGGCTAACAATGAGCAGTTCTTC. Translation: CASSLAAGANNEQFF. This chain connects TRBV5-1 to TRBJ2-1, with D perhaps matching TRBD2 (7 bases). The germline gives CDR1 SGHRS, CDR2 YFSETQ. Trimming pared 0 bases from V and 5 bases from J, leaving 12 bases between. The CDR3 has 15 amino acids.